This entry lists 6 T cell receptor beta chains sequenced from one sample in a study of T cells after yellow fever vaccination. Each CDR3 protein is one row after TCRdb ran MiXCR on the 5' RACE reads. This table holds hundreds of thousands of distinct CDR3 sequences, roughly 22% found once. The sequencing used PBMCs, collected roughly 20 days after the first yellow fever vaccination. These receptors were collected from a man younger than 35 who received the YFV17D yellow fever vaccine.

The CDR3 sequence: CASSFQASNQPQHF. The CDR3 DNA sequence: TGTGCCAGTAGTTTTCAGGCAAGCAATCAGCCCCAGCATTTT. The chain recombines TRBV19 with TRBJ1-5; D uncertain. The germline V gene encodes CDR1 LNHDA and CDR2 SQIVND (reference sequence). V lost 5 bases and J 1 base, leaving 9 bases between the germline ends. The CDR3 runs to 14 residues.

V usage is TRBV11-1 and J usage is TRBJ2-7, with 8 bases identical to TRBD1. Losses at the gene ends were 5 bases for V and 0 bases for J; bases not matched to a gene: 6. CDR1 and CDR2 from the germline V gene are SGHAT and FQDESV (reference sequence). The CDR3 has 15 residues. The CDR3 spells CASSPMGQASYEQYF. In DNA, the CDR3 is TGTGCCAGCAGCCCTATGGGACAGGCCTCCTACGAGCAGTACTTC.

This clonotype was counted only a few times. The chain joins TRBV5-1 to TRBJ2-1; TRBD2 agrees at 8 bases. V lost 0 bases and J lost 4; bases outside the gene matches: 3. Per the germline V gene, CDR1 is SGHRS and CDR2 is YFSETQ. This CDR3 is 15 amino acids long. The CDR3 sequence: CASSLVLAEYNEQFF. Here the CDR3 DNA reads TGCGCCAGCAGCTTGGTACTAGCGGAATACAATGAGCAGTTCTTC.

The gene calls are TRBV24-1 and TRBJ2-1; 9 nucleotides agree with TRBD2. The V and J ends lost 4 bases and 0 bases, in that order; junction bases with no gene match: 6. The CDR3 extends over 17 amino acids. CDR1 and CDR2 from the germline V gene are KGHDR and SFDVKD. The CDR3 nucleotides are TGTGCCACCAGTGAAACTAGCGGGCGTAGCTCCTACAATGAGCAGTTCTTC. Encoded protein: CATSETSGRSSYNEQFF.

This clonotype is a singleton in its sample. J is TRBJ2-1 and V is TRBV4-3; TRBD1 or TRBD2 may be the D gene (5 bases each). This CDR3 contains 17 residues. Trimming took off 0 bases at V and 0 bases at J, with 12 bases between the two ends. Germline V gene data show CDR1 as LGHNA and CDR2 as YSLEER. The CDR3 spells CASSQDEGSRSYNEQFF. CDR3 nucleotides: TGCGCCAGCAGCCAAGACGAGGGGTCCCGCTCCTACAATGAGCAGTTCTTC.

The chain recombines TRBV2 with TRBJ1-5; D is ambiguous. CDR1 and CDR2 (germline): SNHLY, FYNNEI. The CDR3 is 15 amino acids. With 0 bases removed from V and 9 bases from J, the gap between germline ends came to 15 bases. CDR3 protein: CASSEAFEFLGPQHF. In nucleotides, the CDR3 is TGTGCCAGCAGTGAAGCGTTTGAGTTTTTGGGGCCCCAGCATTTT.